These T cell receptor beta chains were read from a single sample in a study of T cells after yellow fever vaccination. Each CDR3 protein gets one entry after TCRdb re-called the 5' RACE reads with MiXCR. The data show about 340,000 distinct CDR3 sequences, about an eighth seen once. The material sequenced was CD4+ T cells sorted from PBMCs, taken 15 days after the yellow fever booster vaccination. The receptors here all came from a man aged 18 to 30 who received the YFV17D yellow fever vaccine. CDR3s include the opening cysteine and the closing phenylalanine or tryptophan.

j_call,v_call,cdr3_aa
TRBJ1-5,TRBV20-1,CSARGHSNQPQHF
TRBJ1-5,TRBV28,CASSLIGTLLSNQPQHF
TRBJ1-4,TRBV3-1,CASSQTWEKLFF
TRBJ1-4,TRBV7-2,CASSLATNEKLFF
TRBJ2-3,TRBV3-1,CASSRMTTDTQYF
TRBJ1-6,TRBV7-8,CASSLVHMGNSPLHF
TRBJ2-5,TRBV18,CASSPEKGSYETQYF
TRBJ1-6,TRBV5-1,CASSGGPRAGNSPLHF
TRBJ1-5,TRBV20-1,CSAVKGKADQPQHF
TRBJ2-3,TRBV7-9,CASRGKDTQYF
TRBJ1-2,TRBV4-3,CASSQPWTQDDYGYTF
TRBJ2-2,TRBV10-3,CAIVRDTNTGELFF
TRBJ2-1,TRBV4-1,CASSQALRGAYNEQFF
TRBJ2-5,TRBV7-3,CASRPGRRQETQYF
TRBJ2-5,TRBV20-1,CSALTSTTETQYF
TRBJ2-3,TRBV6-2/TRBV6-3,CASRLAGQDTQYF
TRBJ2-2,TRBV2,CASSELTGELFF
TRBJ1-2,TRBV28,CASSYTAYGYTF
TRBJ2-1,TRBV5-4,CASSRRRQDNEQFF
TRBJ2-3,TRBV29-1,CSVGLHTDTQYF
TRBJ2-3,TRBV5-1,CASSVLVRTDTQYF
TRBJ1-4,TRBV5-1,CASSPGRENEKLFF
TRBJ2-3,TRBV4-3,CASSQDLTGRDTQYF
TRBJ2-1,TRBV20-1,CSALPWTSGTQPQFF
TRBJ1-5,TRBV7-2,CASSPGEGIGNQPQHF
TRBJ2-1,TRBV6-5,CASSYFPGYNEQFF
TRBJ2-7,TRBV19,CASSVRTGNSYEQYF
TRBJ2-1,TRBV7-2,CASFVDRGWNEQFF
TRBJ2-1,TRBV9,CASSVEILGDRVSNEQFF
TRBJ2-5,TRBV20-1,CSAREATKVDETQYF
TRBJ1-4,TRBV5-1,CASSWLSGGNEKLFF
TRBJ1-1,TRBV6-2/TRBV6-3,CASGQLNTEAFF
TRBJ1-3,TRBV6-4,CASSVEPGNTIYF
TRBJ2-3,TRBV6-2/TRBV6-3,CASSYGDQWRDTQYF
TRBJ2-3,TRBV6-5,CASIRNRTVTETQYF
TRBJ1-5,TRBV6-5,CASSKGQRGQPQHF
TRBJ1-4,TRBV18,CASSPEQGNEKLFF
TRBJ1-1,TRBV2,CASTAGENTEAFF
TRBJ2-2,TRBV7-2,CASSLSGVDTGELFF
TRBJ2-5,TRBV28,CASSIDRVTWETQYF
TRBJ2-1,TRBV6-6,CASSLAGGLRYNEQFF
TRBJ1-5,TRBV7-2,CASSPGGSYQPQHF
TRBJ1-3,TRBV7-2,CASSLVGHSGNTIYF
TRBJ2-3,TRBV12-5,CASGLAALGGLTDTQYF
TRBJ2-3,TRBV3-1,CASSQDLGVRISTDTQYF
TRBJ2-3,TRBV20-1,CSAPGEATDTQYF
TRBJ2-2,TRBV4-3,CASSLFPGQGTGELFF
TRBJ1-1,TRBV7-2,CASSLAGTGVDAFF